A selection of T cell receptor beta chains follows, all from one sample in a study of blood T cells in healthy people across ages. Each CDR3 protein gets one entry after TCRdb re-called the 5' RACE reads with MiXCR. Here the sample spans about 1.4 million distinct CDR3 sequences, 55% to 75% being singletons. The sample comprised blood. The source of these receptors is a young man in good health. The CDR3 runs from the conserved cysteine through the conserved F or W. The D gene is left open where the match is weak. Size values are once, few and many counts, or a class for expanded clones, and some rows have none.

NA	NA	TRBJ1-5	TRBV20-1	CSARGGLQGQPQHF	TGCAGTGCTAGAGGAGGACTACAGGGACAGCCCCAGCATTTT
NA	once	TRBJ2-3	TRBV7-2	CASSFGYEYTQYF	TGTGCCAGCAGCTTTGGGTACGAATATACGCAGTATTTT
NA	few	TRBJ2-5	TRBV29-1	CSVPFSETQYF	TGCAGCGTCCCTTTTTCGGAGACCCAGTACTTC
NA	NA	TRBJ1-2	TRBV4-1	CASSPPGLPGGHGYTF	TGCGCCAGCAGCCCCCCAGGACTCCCCGGGGGGCATGGCTACACCTTC
NA	NA	TRBJ2-1	TRBV7-9	CASSLRPGEQFF	TGTGCCAGCAGCCTCCGGCCGGGTGAGCAGTTCTTC
NA	NA	TRBJ1-2	TRBV6-2/TRBV6-3	CASNSGFLYGYTF	TGTGCCAGCAATTCGGGGTTCCTCTATGGCTACACCTTC
NA	NA	TRBJ1-1	TRBV6-1	CASAQNLNTEAIF	TGTGCCAGCGCACAGAACTTGAACACTGAAGCTATCTTT
NA	NA	TRBJ1-5	TRBV15	CATSGDRVGQPQHF	TGTGCCACCAGCGGAGACCGGGTAGGGCAGCCCCAGCATTTT
NA	NA	TRBJ2-7	TRBV6-5	CASSKAATASYEQYF	TGTGCCAGCAGTAAGGCTGCGACAGCTTCCTACGAGCAGTACTTC
NA	NA	TRBJ2-5	TRBV20-1	CSARGHIGGQETQYF	TGCAGTGCTAGAGGACATATAGGAGGCCAAGAGACCCAGTACTTC
NA	NA	TRBJ1-2	TRBV3-1	CASSQDRRAGGYTF	TGTGCCAGCAGCCAAGATCGCAGGGCGGGTGGCTACACCTTC
TRBD1	NA	TRBJ2-2	TRBV6-6	CAGSYLGQGSTGELFF	TGTGCCGGCAGTTACCTGGGACAGGGCAGTACCGGGGAGCTGTTTTTT
TRBD1	few	TRBJ2-7	TRBV20-1	CSARDPDRAYEQYF	TGCAGTGCTAGAGATCCCGACAGGGCCTACGAGCAGTACTTC
TRBD1	once	TRBJ1-2	TRBV5-1	CASRVGSLQGIENGYTF	TGCGCCAGCAGAGTAGGGTCTTTACAGGGGATTGAGAATGGCTACACCTTC
TRBD1	NA	TRBJ2-5	TRBV28	CASSPRGQGMETQYF	TGTGCCAGCAGTCCCAGAGGACAGGGGATGGAGACCCAGTACTTC
NA	few	TRBJ2-3	TRBV30	CAWSEADTQYF	TGTGCCTGGAGCGAGGCAGATACGCAGTATTTT
TRBD1	NA	TRBJ2-6	TRBV5-1	CASSPDRGGANVLTF	TGCGCCAGCAGCCCCGACAGGGGAGGGGCCAACGTCCTGACTTTC
NA	NA	TRBJ1-4	TRBV4-1	CASGVEKLFF	TGCGCCAGCGGCGTGGAAAAACTGTTTTTT
TRBD2	NA	TRBJ2-1	TRBV20-1	CSARDQGTSGGPSYNEQFF	TGCAGTGCTAGAGATCAGGGGACTAGCGGGGGCCCCTCCTACAATGAGCAGTTCTTC
TRBD2	few	TRBJ2-7	TRBV7-2	CASTEGLEPYEQYF	TGTGCCAGCACCGAGGGACTAGAACCCTACGAGCAGTACTTC
NA	few	TRBJ2-6	TRBV12-3/TRBV12-4	CAIIRFSSGANVLTF	TGTGCCATCATTCGGTTCAGCTCTGGGGCCAACGTCCTGACTTTC
NA	many	TRBJ1-1	TRBV4-1	CASSPTANTEAFF	TGTGCCAGCTCACCGACGGCGAACACTGAAGCTTTCTTT
NA	NA	TRBJ1-2	TRBV29-1	CSVEDEGGINYGYTF	TGCAGCGTTGAAGATGAAGGGGGGATTAACTATGGCTACACCTTC
TRBD2	few	TRBJ2-7	TRBV4-2	CASSQEQASGVLSSYEQYF	TGTGCCAGCAGCCAAGAGCAGGCTAGCGGGGTACTGAGCTCCTACGAGCAGTACTTC
NA	NA	TRBJ2-4	TRBV14	CASSQLRASKNIQYF	TGTGCCAGCAGCCAGCTCCGGGCCTCCAAAAACATTCAGTACTTC
NA	NA	TRBJ2-7	TRBV14	CASSRGRSFSYEQYF	TGTGCCAGCAGCCGCGGTCGCAGCTTCTCCTACGAGCAGTACTTC
NA	NA	TRBJ1-4	TRBV5-5	CASQTGLTNEKLFF	TGTGCCAGCCAGACGGGTCTTACTAATGAAAAACTGTTTTTT
NA	few	TRBJ2-3	TRBV27	CASSPPGGGTDTQYF	TGTGCCAGCAGCCCACCAGGGGGGGGCACAGATACGCAGTATTTT
NA	NA	TRBJ1-2	TRBV9	CASSVAEEGYGYTF	TGTGCCAGCAGCGTAGCTGAAGAGGGGTATGGCTACACCTTC
TRBD1	NA	TRBJ2-1	TRBV5-5	CASRGDRSYNEQFF	TGTGCCAGCAGAGGGGACAGGAGCTACAATGAGCAGTTCTTC
NA	NA	TRBJ1-1	TRBV6-1	CASSIIGSQTEAFF	TGTGCCAGCAGTATAATAGGGAGTCAGACTGAAGCTTTCTTT
NA	NA	TRBJ2-2	TRBV29-1	CSVEEGFHTGELFF	TGCAGCGTTGAAGAAGGGTTTCACACCGGGGAGCTGTTTTTT
NA	few	TRBJ1-1	TRBV29-1	CSGLHRNTEAFF	TGCAGCGGGTTACATAGGAACACTGAAGCTTTCTTT
TRBD2	NA	TRBJ2-5	TRBV29-1	CSVVTGLAAAETQYF	TGCAGCGTTGTGACTGGTCTAGCGGCGGCAGAGACCCAGTACTTC
NA	NA	TRBJ2-7	TRBV7-8	CASSRQGKYEQYF	TGTGCCAGCAGCCGCCAAGGGAAGTACGAGCAGTACTTC
NA	NA	TRBJ1-6	TRBV20-1	CSARAGLSSPLHF	TGCAGTGCTAGGGCAGGGCTGAGTTCACCCCTCCACTTT
NA	NA	TRBJ2-1	TRBV13	CASSSTTLLESSYNEQFF	TGTGCCAGCAGCTCCACCACCTTATTAGAGAGCTCCTACAATGAGCAGTTCTTC
NA	NA	TRBJ2-6	TRBV9	CASSVSSGANVLTF	TGTGCCAGCAGCGTCTCCTCTGGGGCCAACGTCCTGACTTTC
NA	once	TRBJ2-5	TRBV15	CATSRDPGTQETQYF	TGTGCCACCAGCAGAGATCCCGGGACTCAAGAGACCCAGTACTTC